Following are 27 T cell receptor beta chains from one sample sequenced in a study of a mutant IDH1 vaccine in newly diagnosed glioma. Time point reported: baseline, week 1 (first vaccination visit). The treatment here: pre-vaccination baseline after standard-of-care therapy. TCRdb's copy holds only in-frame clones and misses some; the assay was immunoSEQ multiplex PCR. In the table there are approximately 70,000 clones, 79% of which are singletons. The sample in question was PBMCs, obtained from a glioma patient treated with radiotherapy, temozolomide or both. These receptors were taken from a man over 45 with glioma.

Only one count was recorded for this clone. The CDR3 nucleotides read TGTGCCAGCCATGACCCGGGGGCAGGGAATAACGAGCAGTACTTC. This codes for CASHDPGAGNNEQYF. This chain uses TRBV19 with TRBJ2-7, with D tentatively TRBD1 or TRBD2 (6 bases each). The V end was cut by 9 bases, the J end by 5 bases, with 23 bases between. The CDR3 extends over 15 amino acids. Per the germline V gene, CDR1 is LNHDA and CDR2 is SQIVND (reference sequence).

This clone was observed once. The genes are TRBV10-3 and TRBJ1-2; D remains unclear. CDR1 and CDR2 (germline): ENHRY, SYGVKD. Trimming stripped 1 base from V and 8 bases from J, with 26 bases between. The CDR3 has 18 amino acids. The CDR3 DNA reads TGTGCCATCAGTGAGTTACCTCTAGAATCTGGAGAGCTCGGCGGCTACACCTTC. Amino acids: CAISELPLESGELGGYTF.

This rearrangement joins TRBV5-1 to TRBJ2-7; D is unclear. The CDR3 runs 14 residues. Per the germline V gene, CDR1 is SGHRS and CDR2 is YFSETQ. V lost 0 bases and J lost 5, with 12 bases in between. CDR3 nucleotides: TGCGCCAGCAGCTTGGAGGGCCGGAACAACGAGCAGTACTTC. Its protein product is CASSLEGRNNEQYF.

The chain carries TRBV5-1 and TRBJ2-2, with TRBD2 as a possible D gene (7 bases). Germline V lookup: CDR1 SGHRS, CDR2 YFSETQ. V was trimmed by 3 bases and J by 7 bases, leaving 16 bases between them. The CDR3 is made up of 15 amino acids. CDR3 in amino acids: CASSSLRGADGELFF. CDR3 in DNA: TGCGCCAGCAGCTCCCTACGGGGGGCCGACGGGGAGCTGTTTTTT.

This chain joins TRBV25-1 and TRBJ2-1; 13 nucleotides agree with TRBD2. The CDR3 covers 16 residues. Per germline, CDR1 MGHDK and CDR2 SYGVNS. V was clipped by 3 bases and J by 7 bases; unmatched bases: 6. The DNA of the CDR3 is TGTGCCAGCAGTGACCTACTAGCGGGGGGGAGGAATGAGCAGTTCTTC. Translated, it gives CASSDLLAGGRNEQFF.

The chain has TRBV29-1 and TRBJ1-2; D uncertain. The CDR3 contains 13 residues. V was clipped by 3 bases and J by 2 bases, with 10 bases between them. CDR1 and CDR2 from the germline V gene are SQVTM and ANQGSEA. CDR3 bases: TGCAGCGTTGACTTCCACACAAACTATGGCTACACCTTC. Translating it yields CSVDFHTNYGYTF.

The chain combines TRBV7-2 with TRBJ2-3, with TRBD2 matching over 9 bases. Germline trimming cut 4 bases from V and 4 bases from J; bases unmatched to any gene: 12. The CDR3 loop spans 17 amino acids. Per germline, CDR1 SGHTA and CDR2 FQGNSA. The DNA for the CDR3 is TGTGCCAGCAGCTGGCGAGGGGCGGGGGGGCCCGCAGATACGCAGTATTTT. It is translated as CASSWRGAGGPADTQYF.

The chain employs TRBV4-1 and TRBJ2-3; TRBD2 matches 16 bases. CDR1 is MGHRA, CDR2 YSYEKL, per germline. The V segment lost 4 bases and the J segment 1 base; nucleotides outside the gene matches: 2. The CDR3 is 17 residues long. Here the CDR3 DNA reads TGCGCCAGCAGCCGGGGACTAGCGGGGGGGCGCACAGATACGCAGTATTTT. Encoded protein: CASSRGLAGGRTDTQYF.

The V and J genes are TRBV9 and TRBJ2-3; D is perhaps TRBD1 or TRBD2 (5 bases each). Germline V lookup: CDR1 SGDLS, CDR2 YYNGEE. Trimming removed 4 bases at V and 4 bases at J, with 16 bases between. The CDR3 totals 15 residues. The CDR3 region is CASSSDRGVSDTQYF. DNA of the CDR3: TGTGCCAGCAGCTCTGACCGAGGGGTTTCAGATACGCAGTATTTT.

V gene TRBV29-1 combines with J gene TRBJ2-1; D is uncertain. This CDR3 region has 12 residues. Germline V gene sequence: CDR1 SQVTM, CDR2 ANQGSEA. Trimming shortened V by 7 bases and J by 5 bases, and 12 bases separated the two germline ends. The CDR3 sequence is CSGTTVNNEQFF. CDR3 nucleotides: TGCAGCGGGACCACAGTAAACAATGAGCAGTTCTTC.

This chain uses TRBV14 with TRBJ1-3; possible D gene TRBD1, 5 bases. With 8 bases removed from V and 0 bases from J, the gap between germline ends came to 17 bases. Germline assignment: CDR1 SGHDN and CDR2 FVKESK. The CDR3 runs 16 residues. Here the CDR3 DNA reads TGTGCCAGCGGCGCGGACACCCTCCTCTCTGGAAACACCATATATTTT. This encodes CASGADTLLSGNTIYF. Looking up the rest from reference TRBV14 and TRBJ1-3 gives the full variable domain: EAGVTQFPSHSVIEKGQTVTLRCDPISGHDNLYWYRRVMGKEIKFLLHFVKESKQDESGMPNNRFLAERTGGTYSTLKVQPAELEDSGVYFCASGADTLLSGNTIYFGEGSWLTVV.

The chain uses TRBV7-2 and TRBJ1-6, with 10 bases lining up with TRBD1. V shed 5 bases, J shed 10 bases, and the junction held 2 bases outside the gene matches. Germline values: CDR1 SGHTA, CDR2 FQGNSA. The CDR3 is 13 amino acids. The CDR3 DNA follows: TGTGCCAGCAGCAGGGACAGGGGCTCACCCCTCCACTTT. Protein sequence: CASSRDRGSPLHF.

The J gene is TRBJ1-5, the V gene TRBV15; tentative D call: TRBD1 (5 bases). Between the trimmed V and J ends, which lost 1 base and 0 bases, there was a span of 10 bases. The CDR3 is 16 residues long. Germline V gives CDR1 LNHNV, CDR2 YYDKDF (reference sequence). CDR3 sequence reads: CATSRGTPISNQPQHF. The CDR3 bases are TGTGCCACCAGCAGAGGGACACCTATTAGCAATCAGCCCCAGCATTTT.

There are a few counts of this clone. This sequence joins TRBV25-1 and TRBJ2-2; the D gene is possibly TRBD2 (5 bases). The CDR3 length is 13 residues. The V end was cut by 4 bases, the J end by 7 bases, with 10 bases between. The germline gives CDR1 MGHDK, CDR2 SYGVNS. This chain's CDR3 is CASSGGVGGELFF. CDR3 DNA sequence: TGTGCCAGCAGTGGGGGAGTTGGCGGGGAGCTGTTTTTT.

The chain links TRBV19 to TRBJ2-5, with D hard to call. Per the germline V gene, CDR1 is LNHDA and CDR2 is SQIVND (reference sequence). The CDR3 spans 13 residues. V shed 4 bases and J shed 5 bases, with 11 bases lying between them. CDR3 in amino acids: CASSKDGWETQYF. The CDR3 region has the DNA TGTGCCAGTAGTAAGGACGGGTGGGAGACCCAGTACTTC.

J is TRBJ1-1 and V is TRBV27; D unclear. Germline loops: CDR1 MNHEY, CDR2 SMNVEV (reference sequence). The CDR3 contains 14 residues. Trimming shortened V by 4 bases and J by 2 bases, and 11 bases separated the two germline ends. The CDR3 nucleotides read TGTGCCAGCAGTTCCCGGACGGCAAACACTGAAGCTTTCTTT. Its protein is CASSSRTANTEAFF.

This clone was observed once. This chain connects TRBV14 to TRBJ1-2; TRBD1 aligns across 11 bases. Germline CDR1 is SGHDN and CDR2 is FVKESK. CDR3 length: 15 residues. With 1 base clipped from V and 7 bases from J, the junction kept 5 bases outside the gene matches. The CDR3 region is CASSQGRTGGFGYTF. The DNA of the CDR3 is TGTGCCAGCAGCCAAGGGAGGACAGGGGGCTTTGGCTACACCTTC.

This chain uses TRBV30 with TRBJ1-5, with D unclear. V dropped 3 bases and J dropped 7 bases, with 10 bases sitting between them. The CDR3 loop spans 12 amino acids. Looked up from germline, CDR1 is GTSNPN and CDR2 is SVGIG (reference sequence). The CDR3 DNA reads TGTGCCTGGAGGGCGGTCGGACAGCCCCAGCATTTT. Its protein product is CAWRAVGQPQHF.

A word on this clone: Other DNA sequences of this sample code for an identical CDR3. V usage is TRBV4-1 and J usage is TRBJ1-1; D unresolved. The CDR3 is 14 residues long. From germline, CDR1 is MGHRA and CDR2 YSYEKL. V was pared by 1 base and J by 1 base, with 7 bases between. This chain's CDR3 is CASSQGRGNTEAFF. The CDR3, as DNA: TGCGCCAGCAGCCAAGGACGCGGGAACACTGAAGCTTTCTTT.

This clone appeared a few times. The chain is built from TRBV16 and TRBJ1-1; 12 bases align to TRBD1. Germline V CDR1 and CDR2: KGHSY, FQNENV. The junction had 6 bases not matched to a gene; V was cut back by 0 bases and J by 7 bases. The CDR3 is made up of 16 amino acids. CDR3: CASSQSWDRGRGEAFF. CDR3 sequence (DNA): TGTGCCAGCAGCCAATCTTGGGACAGGGGGCGTGGTGAAGCTTTCTTT.

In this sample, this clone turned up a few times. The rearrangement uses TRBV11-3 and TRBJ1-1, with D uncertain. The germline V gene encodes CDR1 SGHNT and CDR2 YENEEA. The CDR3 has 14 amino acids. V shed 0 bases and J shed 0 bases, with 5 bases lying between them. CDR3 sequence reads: CASSLDGMNTEAFF. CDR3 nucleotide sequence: TGTGCCAGCAGCTTAGATGGTATGAACACTGAAGCTTTCTTT.

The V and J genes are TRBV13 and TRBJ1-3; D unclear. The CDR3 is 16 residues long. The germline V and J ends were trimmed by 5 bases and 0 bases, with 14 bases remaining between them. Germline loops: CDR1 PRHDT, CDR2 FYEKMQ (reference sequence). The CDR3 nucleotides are TGTGCCAGCAGCCAAAAAAAGGGAGTCTCTGGAAACACCATATATTTT. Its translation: CASSQKKGVSGNTIYF.

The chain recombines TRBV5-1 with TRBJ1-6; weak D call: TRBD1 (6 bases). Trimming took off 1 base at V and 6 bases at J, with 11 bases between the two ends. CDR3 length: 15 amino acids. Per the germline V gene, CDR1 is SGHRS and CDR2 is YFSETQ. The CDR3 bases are TGCGCCAGCAGCTTGACAGGGATAACTAATTCACCCCTCCACTTT. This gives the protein CASSLTGITNSPLHF.

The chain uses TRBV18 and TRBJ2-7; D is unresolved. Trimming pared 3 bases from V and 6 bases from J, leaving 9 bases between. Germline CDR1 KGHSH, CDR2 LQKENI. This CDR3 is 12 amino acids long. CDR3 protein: CASSPQTGEQYF. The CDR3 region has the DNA TGTGCCAGCTCACCCCAGACGGGCGAGCAGTACTTC.

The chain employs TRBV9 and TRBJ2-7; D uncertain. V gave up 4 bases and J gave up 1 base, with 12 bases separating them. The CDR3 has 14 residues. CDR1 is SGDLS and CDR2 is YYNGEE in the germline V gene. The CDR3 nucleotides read TGTGCCAGCAGCCCCCAGGAAACGTCCTACGAGCAGTACTTC. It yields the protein CASSPQETSYEQYF.

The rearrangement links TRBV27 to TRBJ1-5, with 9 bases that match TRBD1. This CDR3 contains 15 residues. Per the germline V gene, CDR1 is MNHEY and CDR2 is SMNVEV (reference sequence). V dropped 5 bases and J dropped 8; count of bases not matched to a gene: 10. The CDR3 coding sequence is TGTGCCAGCAGTCTAGGGACAGGGTCGGGTGAGCCCCAGCATTTT. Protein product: CASSLGTGSGEPQHF.

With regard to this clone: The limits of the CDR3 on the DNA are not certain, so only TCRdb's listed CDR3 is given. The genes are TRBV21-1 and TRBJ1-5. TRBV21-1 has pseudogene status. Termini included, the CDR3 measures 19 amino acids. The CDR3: CASSKAWAAGAYSNQPQHF.